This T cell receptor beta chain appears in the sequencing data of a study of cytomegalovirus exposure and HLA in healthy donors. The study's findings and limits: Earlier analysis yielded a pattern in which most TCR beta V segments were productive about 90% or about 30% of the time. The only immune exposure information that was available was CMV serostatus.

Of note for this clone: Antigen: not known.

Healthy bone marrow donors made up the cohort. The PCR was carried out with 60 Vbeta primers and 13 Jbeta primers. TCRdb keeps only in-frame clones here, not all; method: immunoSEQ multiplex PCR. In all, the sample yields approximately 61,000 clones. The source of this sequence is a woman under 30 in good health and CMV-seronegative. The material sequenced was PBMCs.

Written as DNA, the CDR3 is TGTGCCAGCAGTTTATTCCTCGGAGGGAGACGATTGAACACTGAAGCTTTCTTT. Its translation: CASSLFLGGRRLNTEAFF. The genes are TRBV28 and TRBJ1-1; D not resolved. The CDR3 totals 18 residues. The ends were cut back, 1 base at V and 0 bases at J, with 18 bases in the middle. Per germline, CDR1 MDHEN and CDR2 SYDVKM.